Here is one TCR beta chain with its context. Naive-designated CD8 cells lacked CD45RO, were positively enriched for CCR7, and omitted terminally differentiated effector memory CD45RA+ cells. Libraries were prepared by immunoSEQ multiplex PCR; TCRdb keeps only in-frame clonotypes and omits some of them. The sample consists of roughly 2.1 million clones, just over 90% of them appearing once. CDR1 MNHEY and CDR2 SMNVEV come from the germline V gene (reference sequence). CDR3 size: 14 residues. V was shortened by 2 bases and J by 5 bases, with 13 bases between the two germline ends. This entry is derived from a study of shared clonotypes between healthy human individuals.

The rearrangement joins TRBV27 to TRBJ2-7, with a weak D call TRBD2 (5 bases). Sequenced sample: naive CD8+ T cells from PBMCs. The TCR originated in a man between 18 and 35 years old in good health. Some clones in this sample may be carry-over from other donors' samples. For the CDR3, the DNA is TGTGCCAGCAGTTTAAGGTCGGGGTTCCACGAGCAGTACTTC. Translating it yields CASSLRSGFHEQYF.